This TCR beta chain was found in a study of blood T cell repertoires in COVID-19. Repertoires were generated with immunoSEQ multiplex PCR, while TCRdb's copy carries only in-frame clones and drops some. Counted here are about 83,000 clones, roughly 80% occurring once; the ten biggest clones make up around 16%. The V and J ends lost 4 bases and 2 bases respectively, with 9 bases between them. CDR1 is LGHDT, CDR2 YNNKEL, per germline (reference sequence). The CDR3 runs 14 residues. Only a few counts were recorded for this clone. The sequenced material came from peripheral blood. J is TRBJ1-5 and V is TRBV3-1 (or the pseudogene TRBV3-2); weak D call: TRBD1 (6 bases). The clonotype was recovered from a woman of 80 years or more with acute or convalescent COVID-19. The CDR3 protein is CASSPGVGNQPQHF. CDR3 coding DNA: TGTGCCAGCAGCCCAGGGGTTGGCAATCAGCCCCAGCATTTT.